Listed below are T cell receptor beta chains from one sample, sequenced in a study of shared clonotypes between healthy human individuals. Method: immunoSEQ multiplex PCR; TCRdb's copy keeps in-frame clones and lacks some. This table holds 1.4 million or so clones, 98% to 99% found once. Material for sequencing was naive CD4+ T cells sorted from blood. All receptors derive from a man younger than 40 in good health. Both conserved end residues are part of each CDR3. The D gene is left open where the match is weak. Not all rows give a size; the values are once, few, many and, for expanded clones, a class.

TGTGCCAGCAGAACAGGGACCACTAATGAAAAACTGTTTTTT	CASRTGTTNEKLFF	TRBJ1-4	TRBV7-9	-	-
TGTGCCAGCAGCTTAACAGACAGAATTGGGGGCCTTAGCAATCAGCCCCAGCATTTT	CASSLTDRIGGLSNQPQHF	TRBJ1-5	TRBV7-8	-	-
TGCGCCAGCAGCGCGCCCTCAGGGGGCGGGACCGGGGAGCTGTTTTTT	CASSAPSGGGTGELFF	TRBJ2-2	TRBV5-1	-	TRBD1
TGCGCCAGCAGCTCGATGATGGGGGGTTATGACACCGGGGAGCTGTTTTTT	CASSSMMGGYDTGELFF	TRBJ2-2	TRBV5-1	once	-
TGCGCCAGCAGTAGCGCCCAGTTAGATACGCAGTATTTT	CASSSAQLDTQYF	TRBJ2-3	TRBV5-1	-	-
TGTGCCAGTAGTATCAGGGACAGGGGCCCTGGCTACACCTTC	CASSIRDRGPGYTF	TRBJ1-2	TRBV19	-	TRBD1
TGTGCCAGCAGTTTGACAGGACCTTCCTACAATGAGCAGTTCTTC	CASSLTGPSYNEQFF	TRBJ2-1	TRBV28	-	-
TGTGCCAGCAGCTTAGATAGCGGGAGGTCCTACAATGAGCAGTTCTTC	CASSLDSGRSYNEQFF	TRBJ2-1	TRBV7-2	-	TRBD2
TGTGCCAGCAGTTTGGGGTTAGGGCGAGGCAATCAGCCCCAGCATTTT	CASSLGLGRGNQPQHF	TRBJ1-5	TRBV28	-	-
TGTGCCAGCAGTGGTCTCCCACAGGGCTACAATGAGCAGTTCTTC	CASSGLPQGYNEQFF	TRBJ2-1	TRBV7-9	-	-
TGCGCCAGCAGCTTGGGCGGACAGGGAGAGCAGTACTTC	CASSLGGQGEQYF	TRBJ2-7	TRBV5-1	-	TRBD1
TGCAGCGCCGCTGGGGGCAGGGGGAACACTGAAGCTTTCTTT	CSAAGGRGNTEAFF	TRBJ1-1	TRBV29-1	-	-
TGTGCCAGCAGTATGACCGGGACTAGCGGGTGGCATGAGCAGTTCTTC	CASSMTGTSGWHEQFF	TRBJ2-1	TRBV25-1	once	TRBD2
TGTGCCAGCAGCAATGAAAGGGTAGGGCAGGTTTATGAAGCTTTCTTT	CASSNERVGQVYEAFF	TRBJ1-1	TRBV21-1	-	-
TGTGCCAGTTACAGGGAGAGGGGCTACACCTTC	CASYRERGYTF	TRBJ1-2	TRBV6-1	-	-
TGTGCCAGCTCACCAAGGACGGCCCTTAATGAAAAACTGTTTTTT	CASSPRTALNEKLFF	TRBJ1-4	TRBV18	-	-
TGTGCCAGCAGCCGAGCCCCCACTAGCGGGAGCTCCTACGAGCAGTACTTC	CASSRAPTSGSSYEQYF	TRBJ2-7	TRBV7-9	-	TRBD2
TGTGCCAGCAGCGTAGAGGGACAGAGCTCCTACGAGCAGTACTTC	CASSVEGQSSYEQYF	TRBJ2-7	TRBV9	once	TRBD1
TGCGCCAGCAGCTTGACAGGGGAGAGGTACAATGAGCAGTTCTTC	CASSLTGERYNEQFF	TRBJ2-1	TRBV5-1	-	TRBD1
TGCGCCAGCAGCTTGCTACTAGCGGGTACAGATACGCAGTATTTT	CASSLLLAGTDTQYF	TRBJ2-3	TRBV5-1	-	TRBD2
TGTGCCAGCAGCCTCGAAGGGGCAGGGTATGGCTACACCTTC	CASSLEGAGYGYTF	TRBJ1-2	TRBV28	-	-
TGTGCCAGCAGTTCTTTAGCGGGAGGATACGAGCAGTACTTC	CASSSLAGGYEQYF	TRBJ2-7	TRBV7-2	-	TRBD2
TGCGCCAGCAGCTCGGGAGGGGGCCCCTACGAGCAGTACTTC	CASSSGGGPYEQYF	TRBJ2-7	TRBV5-1	-	-
TGTGCCAGCAGCCGCCTCGACAACTACAATGAGCAGTTCTTC	CASSRLDNYNEQFF	TRBJ2-1	TRBV2	-	-
TGTGCCAGCAGTCTGGACACACCCGATCAGCCCCAGCATTTT	CASSLDTPDQPQHF	TRBJ1-5	TRBV2	once	-
TGTGCCAGCTCACTCAAGGAATATGGCTACACCTTC	CASSLKEYGYTF	TRBJ1-2	TRBV18	-	-
TGCAGCGCGAGATCCGGGACTAGCGGGAGGGATCTAGCCAAAAACATTCAGTACTTC	CSARSGTSGRDLAKNIQYF	TRBJ2-4	TRBV29-1	once	TRBD2
TGTGCCAGCAGCTCCCTTGGGATCGACACCGGGGAGCTGTTTTTT	CASSSLGIDTGELFF	TRBJ2-2	TRBV11-2	-	-
TGTGCCAGCAGCCAGACGTACGAGCAGTACTTC	CASSQTYEQYF	TRBJ2-7	TRBV5-6	-	-
TGCGCCAGCAGTGGTCCCTGGAGGGGATCCTACGAGCAGTACTTC	CASSGPWRGSYEQYF	TRBJ2-7	TRBV10-1	-	-
TGTGCCAGCAGCGTAATGGCTAGCGGGAACTACGAGCAGTACTTC	CASSVMASGNYEQYF	TRBJ2-7	TRBV9	-	TRBD2
TGTGCCAGCAGCTTAGCGGCTTCTAACACCCATGGCTACACCTTC	CASSLAASNTHGYTF	TRBJ1-2	TRBV7-8	-	-
TGTGCCAGCAGCTTCTCTTGGAGGACAGGGGGCAAAGAGACCCAGTACTTC	CASSFSWRTGGKETQYF	TRBJ2-5	TRBV7-6	once	TRBD1
TGTGCCAGCAGTTTATCACGAGGACAGGGTAATCAGCCCCAGCATTTT	CASSLSRGQGNQPQHF	TRBJ1-5	TRBV28	-	TRBD1
TGTGCCAGCAGCGTAGGACCGGGGGGTACTCAAGAGACCCAGTACTTC	CASSVGPGGTQETQYF	TRBJ2-5	TRBV9	-	TRBD2
TGCGCCAGCAGCTTGGCGGCGACTAGCGGGATCTCCTACGAGCAGTACTTC	CASSLAATSGISYEQYF	TRBJ2-7	TRBV5-1	-	TRBD2
TGTGCCAGCAGCAAGAGGATTAGACTAGCGGGAGAAATAACAGATACGCAGTATTTT	CASSKRIRLAGEITDTQYF	TRBJ2-3	TRBV11-2	-	TRBD2
TGTGCCAGCAAGATGGGGGTCCAACAGCCCCAGCATTTT	CASKMGVQQPQHF	TRBJ1-5	TRBV28	-	-
TGTGCCAGCTTGCAGATCTTTAACTATGGCTACACCTTC	CASLQIFNYGYTF	TRBJ1-2	TRBV2	-	-
TGCGCCAGCAGTCAGGATCCTGGTAGGAGCACTGAAGCTTTCTTT	CASSQDPGRSTEAFF	TRBJ1-1	TRBV5-1	-	-
TGTGCCATCAGTGAGGGCAGGGGCACTGAAGCTTTCTTT	CAISEGRGTEAFF	TRBJ1-1	TRBV10-3	-	-
TGTGCCAGCAGCCGAGGGGGGAACTCCTACGAGCAGTACTTC	CASSRGGNSYEQYF	TRBJ2-7	TRBV7-2	-	-
TGTGCCAGCAGTGACCTAGCGGGAGGGGACTACGAGCAGTACTTC	CASSDLAGGDYEQYF	TRBJ2-7	TRBV6-1	-	TRBD2
TGTGCCAGCAGCTTGAACAGGGGTTCGTACGAGCAGTACTTC	CASSLNRGSYEQYF	TRBJ2-7	TRBV7-2	-	TRBD1
TGTGCCAGCAGCGTAGCGTGGAGTATCGACACCGGGGAGCTGTTTTTT	CASSVAWSIDTGELFF	TRBJ2-2	TRBV9	-	-
TGTGCCAGCAGCCTAACCAAGGGACCCAATATGAATAACTATGGCTACACCTTC	CASSLTKGPNMNNYGYTF	TRBJ1-2	TRBV5-6	once	-
TGTGCCAGCAGCTTGGAGGGCACAGATACGCAGTATTTT	CASSLEGTDTQYF	TRBJ2-3	TRBV11-3	-	-
TGTGCCAGCAGTCCTCCCTCTACAGGGGGAGATACGCAGTATTTT	CASSPPSTGGDTQYF	TRBJ2-3	TRBV25-1	-	TRBD1
TGTGCCAGCAGCTTAGTACCCAGGCGCTCTGGAAACACCATATATTTT	CASSLVPRRSGNTIYF	TRBJ1-3	TRBV11-2	-	-
TGTGCCAGCAGTTTACGGGAGGGCCATTCCAATGAGCAGTTCTTC	CASSLREGHSNEQFF	TRBJ2-1	TRBV6-4	-	TRBD2
TGCGCCAGCAGTGTCCAGGGTGGAGAGACCCAGTACTTC	CASSVQGGETQYF	TRBJ2-5	TRBV10-1	-	-
TGTGCCAGCAGCTTAGCGCCGGCTAGCGGGAGCTACGAGCAGTACTTC	CASSLAPASGSYEQYF	TRBJ2-7	TRBV7-2	-	TRBD2
TGTGCCAGCACCCAAAGCTGGGGGACCAGATATTTT	CASTQSWGTRYF	TRBJ1-3	TRBV28	-	-